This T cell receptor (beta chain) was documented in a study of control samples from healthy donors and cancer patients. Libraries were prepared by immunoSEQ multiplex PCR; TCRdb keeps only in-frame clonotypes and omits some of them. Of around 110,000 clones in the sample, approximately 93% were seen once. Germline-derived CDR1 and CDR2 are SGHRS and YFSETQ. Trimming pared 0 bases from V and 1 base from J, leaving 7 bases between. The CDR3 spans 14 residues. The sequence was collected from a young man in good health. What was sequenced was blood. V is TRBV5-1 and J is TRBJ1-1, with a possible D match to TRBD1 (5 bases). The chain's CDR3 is CASSLGGTNTEAFF. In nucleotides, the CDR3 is TGCGCCAGCAGCTTGGGGGGGACGAACACTGAAGCTTTCTTT.